Each of the 16 T cell receptor beta chains below was sequenced from the same sample in a study of response to subunit inactivated influenza vaccine. One entry per CDR3 protein, called by TCRdb with MiXCR from the RT-PCR reads. The top ten hold 25% to 35% of the sample, which has around 200,000 distinct CDR3 sequences, 9.5% to 15% seen once. These data were likewise used in another study, on T cells expressing NK-cell markers. In that study: Scientists made TCR beta cDNA using 5'RACE template switching with UMIs.

The sequencing used CD8+ T cells sorted from PBMCs, collected roughly 12 days after vaccination. Every receptor here comes from a man in his forties or fifties who received an inactivated influenza vaccine.

There are a few counts of this clonotype. This chain connects TRBV5-1 to TRBJ1-1; no reliable D call. The CDR3 spans 15 residues. The V and J ends lost 3 bases and 1 base respectively, with 13 bases between them. The V gene's germline CDR1 is SGHRS and CDR2 YFSETQ. The DNA for the CDR3 is TGCGCCAGCAGCTCGAAGGACGGGTGGAACACTGAAGCTTTCTTT. Its protein is CASSSKDGWNTEAFF.

The chain has TRBV11-2 and TRBJ2-7; D gene unclear. Germline CDR1 and CDR2: SGHAT and FQNNGV. There are 15 residues in the CDR3. Trimming shortened V by 2 bases and J by 0 bases, and 11 bases separated the two germline ends. The CDR3 loop is CASSLSPSSSYEQYF. DNA for the CDR3: TGTGCCAGCAGCTTATCCCCCAGTAGCTCCTACGAGCAGTACTTC.

This clonotype was picked up many times. This chain joins TRBV28 and TRBJ2-7; a possible D gene is TRBD1 (6 bases). The CDR3 loop spans 19 amino acids. Trimming removed 6 bases at V and 2 bases at J, with 29 bases between. The germline V gene has CDR1 MDHEN and CDR2 SYDVKM. The CDR3 is CASSRPFIDPGQSPYEQYF. As DNA, the CDR3 is TGTGCCAGCAGCCGTCCTTTCATTGATCCCGGACAGAGCCCCTACGAGCAGTACTTC.

This clonotype was counted between two and nine times. The CDR3 DNA is TGCGCCAGCAGCCAAGATAGGGGTAATGAAAAACTGTTTTTT. This translates into CASSQDRGNEKLFF. J is TRBJ1-4 and V is TRBV4-1; tentatively, D is TRBD1 (5 bases). The CDR3 extends over 14 amino acids. CDR1 is MGHRA, CDR2 YSYEKL, per germline. Trimming cost V 0 bases and J 4 bases, with 6 bases left between them.

This clonotype was counted a few times. This CDR3 reads CASSQPGPPKNEQYF. The CDR3 bases are TGCGCCAGCAGTCAACCCGGGCCCCCTAAAAACGAGCAGTACTTC. The chain employs TRBV23-1 and TRBJ2-7; D gene unclear. TRBV23-1 is noted as an ORF with a role that remains uncertain. V gave up 2 bases and J gave up 5 bases, with 16 bases separating them. The CDR3 sequence is 15 residues long.

This clonotype was counted a few times. The chain joins TRBV20-1 to TRBJ2-2, with TRBD2 matching 12 bases. The CDR3 runs to 16 residues. The V and J ends lost 5 bases and 4 bases, in that order; junction bases with no gene match: 8. Germline-derived CDR1 and CDR2 are DFQATT and SNEGSKA (reference sequence). The DNA of the CDR3 is TGCAGTGCTCAGACTAGCGGGAGATCGGGCACCGGGGAGCTGTTTTTT. Translation: CSAQTSGRSGTGELFF.

This chain uses TRBV7-2 with TRBJ2-7, with D uncertain. In germline, CDR1 is SGHTA, CDR2 FQGNSA. Trimming pared 5 bases from V and 0 bases from J, leaving 14 bases between. This CDR3 is 15 amino acids long. The CDR3 spells CASSVLAGSSYEQYF. CDR3 DNA sequence: TGTGCCAGCAGCGTTCTGGCAGGTTCCTCCTACGAGCAGTACTTC.

This clonotype was found a few times. The chain has TRBV24-1 and TRBJ2-1; D possibly corresponds to TRBD1 (5 bases). From germline, CDR1 is KGHDR and CDR2 SFDVKD. The ends were cut back, 2 bases at V and 8 bases at J, with 15 bases in the middle. The CDR3 loop spans 15 amino acids. The CDR3 DNA follows: TGTGCCACCAGTGATTACAGGATCAGGGTGGATGAGCAGTTCTTC. Translation gives CATSDYRIRVDEQFF.

This clonotype was counted between two and nine times. This chain links TRBV9 with TRBJ1-2; D perhaps matches TRBD1 (5 bases). V lost 0 bases, J lost 4 bases, and 10 bases lay in between. CDR1 and CDR2 from the germline V gene are SGDLS and YYNGEE. CDR3 length equals 14 residues. The DNA of the CDR3 is TGTGCCAGCAGCGTAGGGGGCGCCGCCTATGGCTACACCTTC. Amino acid sequence: CASSVGGAAYGYTF.

The gene calls are TRBV15 and TRBJ2-7, with D uncertain. Trimming left V 0 bases short and J 0 bases short, with 3 bases between. From germline, CDR1 is LNHNV and CDR2 YYDKDF (reference sequence). This CDR3 comprises 13 residues. The CDR3 sequence is CATSRESSYEQYF. CDR3 DNA: TGTGCCACCAGCAGAGAGAGCTCCTACGAGCAGTACTTC. The whole variable domain, filled in from reference TRBV15 and TRBJ2-7, reads DAMVIQNPRYQVTQFGKPVTLSCSQTLNHNVMYWYQQKSSQAPKLLFHYYDKDFNNEADTPDNFQSRRPNTSFCFLDIRSPGLGDTAMYLCATSRESSYEQYFGPGTRLTVT.

Comment on this clonotype: A much larger clone differs from this one at a single base, so this may be a read error. The chain employs TRBV3-1 and TRBJ1-1; D ambiguous. Germline CDR1 LGHDT, CDR2 YNNKEL (reference sequence). CDR3 length: 14 amino acids. V was trimmed by 1 base and J by 4 bases, leaving 10 bases between them. Written as DNA, the CDR3 is TGTGCCAGCAGCCAAGGGGAGCCTGGCACTGAAGCTTTCTTT. This sequence encodes CASSQGEPGTEAFF.

The table lists this clonotype with a few counts. The chain recombines TRBV13 with TRBJ2-7; 11 nucleotides line up with TRBD2. J gave up 4 bases and V 4 bases, and 9 bases lay outside the gene matches. CDR3 length: 16 amino acids. CDR1 and CDR2 (germline): PRHDT, FYEKMQ (reference sequence). The CDR3 nucleotides are TGTGCCAGCAGCTACGGGGGACTAGCGGAGGGGTACGAGCAGTACTTC. Its protein product is CASSYGGLAEGYEQYF.

Only a few counts were recorded for this clonotype. V gene TRBV27 combines with J gene TRBJ1-2; D is uncertain. There are 14 residues in the CDR3. CDR1 is MNHEY and CDR2 is SMNVEV in the germline V gene (reference sequence). The V gene lost 5 bases and the J gene lost 6 bases, with 16 bases spanning the gap. The CDR3 coding sequence is TGTGCCAGCAGTCCCCCCGGACCTTCCCATGGCTACACCTTC. It translates to CASSPPGPSHGYTF.

In this sample, this clonotype turned up a few times. The rearrangement links TRBV11-2 to TRBJ2-5, with 14 bases that match TRBD2. Germline CDR1 SGHAT, CDR2 FQNNGV. There are 17 residues in the CDR3. The ends lost 3 bases at V and 2 bases at J; junction bases unmatched: 5. CDR3 DNA sequence: TGTGCCAGCAGCTTTCAGGGACTAGCGGGGGTTCAAGAGACCCAGTACTTC. Its translation is CASSFQGLAGVQETQYF.

At least ten counts were recorded for this clonotype. DNA for the CDR3: TGTGCCAGCCACGACAACTATGGCTACACCTTC. Translating gives CASHDNYGYTF. The rearrangement links TRBV28 to TRBJ1-2; D ambiguous. Trimming removed 8 bases from V and 2 bases from J, with 6 bases in between. Germline-derived CDR1 and CDR2 are MDHEN and SYDVKM. The length of the CDR3 is 11 residues.

In regard to this clonotype: This may stem from a read error, because a much larger clone lies one nucleotide away. This rearrangement joins TRBV5-1 to TRBJ2-7; TRBD2 matches at 7 bases. With 3 bases clipped from V and 7 bases from J, the junction kept 16 bases outside the gene matches. The CDR3 loop spans 16 amino acids. The germline CDR1 and CDR2 sequences are SGHRS and YFSETQ. This CDR3 is CASSYDTYGGRYEQYF. The CDR3 nucleotides read TGCGCCAGCAGCTACGACACCTATGGCGGGAGATATGAGCAGTACTTC.